This T cell receptor (beta chain) was sequenced in a study of a mutant IDH1 vaccine in newly diagnosed glioma. On the study more broadly: Vaccines were first given 4-6 weeks after radiotherapy alone, or with temozolomide cycles. Earlier treatment was radiotherapy, temozolomide, or both, with most getting both. Whole-study results and caveats: Immune responses arising from the vaccine appeared in roughly 95% of patients.

Some clones are missing from TCRdb's copy, which holds only in-frame ones; the method was immunoSEQ multiplex PCR. Of fewer than 35,000 clones listed, around 89% are singletons. As to this clone: Its antigen is not known.

The time point denotes: week 23, last vaccination. Vaccination comprised doses that each held 300 ug of mutant IDH1 20-mer peptide, plus topical imiquimod. The germline CDR1 and CDR2 sequences are MNHNS and SASEGT. The CDR3 has 14 amino acids. The V gene lost 8 bases and the J gene lost 4 bases, with 17 bases spanning the gap. The chain uses TRBV6-1 and TRBJ1-1; D is possibly TRBD1 (6 bases). The TCR originated in a man aged 40-49 years with glioma. This sample comprised PBMCs, obtained from a glioma patient whose treatment included an IDH1 peptide vaccine. The CDR3 sequence is CASGQGNMGTEAFF. CDR3 bases: TGTGCCAGCGGGCAGGGGAATATGGGCACTGAAGCTTTCTTT.